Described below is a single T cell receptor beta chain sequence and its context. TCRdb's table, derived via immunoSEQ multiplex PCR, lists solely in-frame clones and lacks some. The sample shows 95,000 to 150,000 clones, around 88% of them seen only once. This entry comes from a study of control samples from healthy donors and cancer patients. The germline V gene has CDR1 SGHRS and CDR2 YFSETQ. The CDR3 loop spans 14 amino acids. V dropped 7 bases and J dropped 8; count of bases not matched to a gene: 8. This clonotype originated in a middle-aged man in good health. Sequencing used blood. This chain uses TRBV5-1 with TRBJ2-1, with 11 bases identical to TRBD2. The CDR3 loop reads CASFGTSGVHEQFF. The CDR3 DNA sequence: TGCGCCAGCTTCGGGACTAGCGGCGTACATGAGCAGTTCTTC.